This TCR beta chain was captured by sequencing in a study of persistence of HIV-infected CD4 T cells. Whole-study results and caveats: Bulk TCR data could not be restricted to HIV-1-infected CMV-responding cells.

The libraries were made with immunoSEQ version 4 in survey mode. Measured with immunoSEQ multiplex PCR; TCRdb has only the in-frame clones, and not every one. The sample has roughly 41,000 clones; approximately 80% are singletons. The V end was cut by 5 bases, the J end by 5 bases, with 10 bases between. The CDR3 totals 13 residues. Germline CDR1 reads MNHEY; CDR2 reads SVGAGI. Cells were stimulated with CMV-infected fibroblast lysates at about 9.4 ug/mL. Sorted nonresponding memory CD4+ T cells were CD40L-negative, CD69-negative, CD45RO-high. PBMCs were depleted of CD8+ T cells before stimulation. As regards this clone: The antigen remains undetermined.

This receptor was obtained from an adult man with HIV who was CMV-seropositive. The genes are TRBV6-5 and TRBJ1-5; no clear D. The sequencing used CD4+ T cells sorted from PBMCs after approximately 20-hour stimulation, collected from a patient who received antiretroviral therapy. CDR3 sequence reads: CASSRSSYQPQHF. The CDR3 nucleotides are TGTGCCAGCAGTAGGAGCTCCTATCAGCCCCAGCATTTT.